The present TCR beta chain was sequenced within a study of T cells in Graves' hyperthyroidism and ophthalmopathy. Study-level points and caveats: Blood shared most expanded thyroid clonotypes above 0.001.

Germline V CDR1 and CDR2: SEHNR, FQNEAQ (reference sequence). V lost 2 bases to trimming and J lost 4 bases, with 5 bases between them. The CDR3 totals 12 residues. This clonotype was found many times. Antigen specificity is unknown. Researchers amplified the TCR beta CDR3 regions from RNA transcripts. Using the HTBI primer set, a first-round RT-PCR was run on the TCR CDR3. Each CDR3 protein gets one entry after TCRdb re-called the multiplex PCR reads with MiXCR. In the table there are approximately 400,000 distinct CDR3 sequences, less than 15% of which are singletons. This clonotype was sampled from a young man with Graves' hyperthyroidism that later progressed to Graves' ophthalmopathy. Specimen: blood. The rearrangement uses TRBV7-9 and TRBJ1-2; D gene ambiguous. The CDR3 nucleotides read TGTGCCAGCAGCTTAATGGGCTATGGCTACACCTTC. It yields the protein CASSLMGYGYTF.